The sequence of this T cell receptor (beta chain) was determined in a study of memory CD4+ T cells and cytomegalovirus serostatus. Study-level findings and limits: Suggested: most of the CMV-linked TCR signature lies in CD4+ memory cells.

Points on this clone: What it recognizes is unknown.

Germline CDR1 and CDR2: MNHNY and SVGAGI (reference sequence). This CDR3 is built from 13 residues. The V end was cut by 3 bases, the J end by 1 base, with 6 bases between. The sort gate was single viable CD3+CD4+CD8-CD45RO+ cells for memory CD4+ T cells. Serum IgG to CMV pp150, pp28, p38 and p52 defined serostatus. TCRdb keeps only in-frame clones here, not all; method: immunoSEQ multiplex PCR. The sample includes around 40,000 clones, roughly four fifths of them seen just once. Sequencing was performed on memory CD4+ T cells from blood. The chain recombines TRBV6-6 with TRBJ1-1, with D unresolved. This sequence was found in an adult in good health and CMV-seronegative. CDR3 sequence: CASSYKENTEAFF. CDR3 nucleotides: TGTGCCAGCAGTTATAAGGAGAACACTGAAGCTTTCTTT.